This is a list of T cell receptor beta chains from one sample in a study of shared clonotypes between healthy human individuals. Sequencing was performed with immunoSEQ multiplex PCR; in TCRdb, only in-frame clones are kept and a portion is missing. In the table there are some 2.3 million clones, 93% of which are singletons. Source material: naive CD4+ T cells from PBMCs. These receptor sequences come from a man younger than 30 in good health. Some clones in this sample may be carry-over from other donors' samples. Each CDR3 is given with its conserved first and last residue. Fields, in order: J gene, clone size, D gene, V gene, CDR3 DNA, CDR3 protein. The D gene is left open where the match is weak. Size values are once, few and many counts, or a class for expanded clones, and some rows have none.

>TRBJ1-6|.|.|TRBV6-5
TGTGCCAGCAGTTACAGGGTCTCACCCCTCCACTTT
CASSYRVSPLHF
>TRBJ2-7|.|.|TRBV6-5
TGTGCCAGCAGCCGACCGGGAGAGCAGTACTTC
CASSRPGEQYF
>TRBJ1-2|once|.|TRBV5-1
TGCGCCAGCAGCCCCCCCGGGGGCGGGAACTATGGCTACACCTTC
CASSPPGGGNYGYTF
>TRBJ2-1|.|.|TRBV7-3
TGTGCCAGCAGCCAGAGAGCGGACTCCTACAATGAGCAGTTCTTC
CASSQRADSYNEQFF
>TRBJ1-2|once|TRBD1|TRBV9
TGTGCCAGCAGGACAGGGGTCTATGGCTACACCTTC
CASRTGVYGYTF
>TRBJ2-5|.|.|TRBV7-7
TGTGCCAGCAGCTCCGGGTCCGAGACCCAGTACTTC
CASSSGSETQYF
>TRBJ2-1|.|.|TRBV21-1
TGTGCCAGCAGCCCTATTGTCGGGACTAGCTTCTACAATGAGCAGTTCTTC
CASSPIVGTSFYNEQFF
>TRBJ1-1|.|.|TRBV4-1
TGCGCCAGCAGCCAAGATGGCAGGGAGGCTTTCTTT
CASSQDGREAFF
>TRBJ2-2|.|.|TRBV10-1
TGCGCCAGCAGTGAGAGACCTGCTGTACGGGGGGAGCTGTTTTTT
CASSERPAVRGELFF
>TRBJ1-1|.|.|TRBV5-1
TGCGCCAGCAGCTTGGACAGCCCCAACACTGAAGCTTTCTTT
CASSLDSPNTEAFF
>TRBJ2-7|.|.|TRBV6-1
TGTGCCAGCAGTGAGGCGGTGCTGGGCCCCTACGAGCAGTACTTC
CASSEAVLGPYEQYF
>TRBJ2-6|.|.|TRBV5-1
TGCGCCAGCAGCTCACTGTGGGATAACTCTGGGGCCAACGTCCTGACTTTC
CASSSLWDNSGANVLTF
>TRBJ1-3|.|.|TRBV4-2
TGTGCCAGCAGCCAAGATTGGGAACGGATATCTGGAAACACCATATATTTT
CASSQDWERISGNTIYF
>TRBJ2-3|.|TRBD2|TRBV5-1
TGCGCCAGCAGCTCGACCCGAGCGGGAGGGCCCACAGATACGCAGTATTTT
CASSSTRAGGPTDTQYF
>TRBJ1-1|.|.|TRBV20-1
TGCAGTGCCCATCGGGGGGGGGAAGCTTTCTTT
CSAHRGGEAFF
>TRBJ1-1|few|.|TRBV7-9
TGTGCCAGCAGCCCATCATGGGGGCTTGAAGCTTTCTTT
CASSPSWGLEAFF
>TRBJ1-2|.|TRBD1|TRBV6-5
TGTGCCAGCAGTTCCCGGGACAGGGGCAGCTATGGCTACACCTTC
CASSSRDRGSYGYTF
>TRBJ2-1|.|TRBD2|TRBV4-1
TGCGCCAGCAGCCAAACGGGACTAGCGGGTACTGAGCAGTTCTTC
CASSQTGLAGTEQFF
>TRBJ2-4|.|.|TRBV7-2
TGTGCCAGCAGCTTAGCAGGGGACGCCAAAAACATTCAGTACTTC
CASSLAGDAKNIQYF
>TRBJ1-1|.|TRBD1|TRBV19
TGTGCCAGTAGGACAGGGGGCGTCAAAAACACTGAAGCTTTCTTT
CASRTGGVKNTEAFF
>TRBJ2-7|.|.|TRBV7-9
TGTGCCAGCAGCCAATACAAGACGGGGTTATACGAGCAGTACTTC
CASSQYKTGLYEQYF
>TRBJ1-4|once|TRBD1|TRBV7-8
TGTGCCAGCAGCCTAAGTGACAGGGGTGGGGAAAAACTGTTTTTT
CASSLSDRGGEKLFF
>TRBJ2-6|once|.|TRBV7-8
TGTGCCAGCAGCTTTGCAGGGTTCTCTGGGGCCAACGTCCTGACTTTC
CASSFAGFSGANVLTF
>TRBJ2-5|.|TRBD2|TRBV7-2
TGTGCCAGCAGCCAGTTTCGGGGGGGAGAGACCCAGTACTTC
CASSQFRGGETQYF
>TRBJ1-2|.|TRBD1|TRBV9
TGTGCCAGCAGCACAGGACAGGTGGGGCCTGGCTACACCTTC
CASSTGQVGPGYTF
>TRBJ1-5|once|.|TRBV6-1
TGTGCCAGCAGTGTGAACGGCCAGCCCCAGCATTTT
CASSVNGQPQHF
>TRBJ1-1|.|.|TRBV7-2
TGTGCCAGCAGCTCGAGACAGGAAGGGGGAATTCGTAACACTGAAGCTTTCTTT
CASSSRQEGGIRNTEAFF
>TRBJ1-1|.|.|TRBV30
TGTGCCTGGAGTCAGGGACGGAGGAACACTGAAGCTTTCTTT
CAWSQGRRNTEAFF
>TRBJ2-1|.|TRBD2|TRBV4-2
TGTGCCAGCAGCCGTGGACTAGCGGGAGATGGATACAATGAGCAGTTCTTC
CASSRGLAGDGYNEQFF
>TRBJ1-4|.|.|TRBV28
TGTGCCAGCACCCTCAGACAGATTAATGAAAAACTGTTTTTT
CASTLRQINEKLFF
>TRBJ2-7|once|TRBD1|TRBV5-8
TGTGCCAGCATTAATACCCCCGGACAGGGGGCAAGGCAGTACTTC
CASINTPGQGARQYF
>TRBJ2-3|once|TRBD1|TRBV28
TGTGCCAGCAGCCTAGCAGGGGGCCGAGATACGCAGTATTTT
CASSLAGGRDTQYF
>TRBJ1-2|.|.|TRBV28
TGTGCCAGCAGTCTCGGAAGGAATGCCTATGGCTACACCTTC
CASSLGRNAYGYTF
>TRBJ2-1|.|.|TRBV5-6
TGTGCCAGCAGCTTGAGGGGGAGCTCCTACAATGAGCAGTTCTTC
CASSLRGSSYNEQFF
>TRBJ2-2|.|TRBD1|TRBV27
TGTGCCAGCAGTAAGGACAGGGGGGGCACCGGGGAGCTGTTTTTT
CASSKDRGGTGELFF
>TRBJ2-7|.|TRBD2|TRBV28
TGTGCCAGCAGTCCACATAGCGGGACGCCTACCTACGAGCAGTACTTC
CASSPHSGTPTYEQYF
>TRBJ1-2|.|.|TRBV7-9
TGTGCCAGCAGCTTCGTCGAAAGAGGGGCGGTTGGCTACACCTTC
CASSFVERGAVGYTF
>TRBJ1-3|.|.|TRBV18
TGTGCCAGCTCACCACCGGGACGGGACTCTGGAAACACCATATATTTT
CASSPPGRDSGNTIYF
>TRBJ1-2|.|.|TRBV2
TGTGCCAGCAGCTCGGACGGGAACTATGGCTACACCTTC
CASSSDGNYGYTF
>TRBJ2-1|.|TRBD1|TRBV6-4
TGTGCCAGCAGTCAACAGGGGAACAATGAGCAGTTCTTC
CASSQQGNNEQFF
>TRBJ2-1|.|TRBD1|TRBV18
TGTGCCAGCTCACCAGGGACAGGGGATGAGCAGTTCTTC
CASSPGTGDEQFF
>TRBJ1-1|.|.|TRBV5-1
TGCGCCAGCAGCTTGGATGCGACCAGAACGAACACTGAAGCTTTCTTT
CASSLDATRTNTEAFF
>TRBJ1-6|.|.|TRBV7-9
TGTGCCAGCAGCCAAAATAATTCACCCCTCCACTTT
CASSQNNSPLHF
>TRBJ2-7|.|.|TRBV28
TGTGCCAGCAGTTTGTCACCCCTAGGCTCCTACGAGCAGTACTTC
CASSLSPLGSYEQYF
>TRBJ2-2|.|TRBD1|TRBV9
TGTGCCAGCAACCCCAGGGGACAGCTGAACACCGGGGAGCTGTTTTTT
CASNPRGQLNTGELFF
>TRBJ2-1|.|.|TRBV27
TGTGCCAGCAGTTTTGGCGGGTGGGCCTCCTACAATGAGCAGTTCTTC
CASSFGGWASYNEQFF
>TRBJ1-2|.|.|TRBV18
TGTGCCAGCTCACCCGGAAAGGCTGGCTACACCTTC
CASSPGKAGYTF